Here is one T cell receptor beta chain with its context. This clonotype was detected ten times or more. Its antigen is currently not known. Per-nucleotide qualities are absent, and no much larger clonotype sits a single base away. Germline trimming: 6 bases from V, 7 bases from J; junction bases outside gene matches: 5. The CDR3 measures 13 amino acids from cysteine to phenylalanine. The retained sequence is limited to the CDR3, 39 bases, with the frame set at the first base. The library was prepared using PCR. Sequencing was performed on an Illumina HiSeq 2500. Molecular barcoding was employed in the preparation of TCR libraries, with unique molecular identifiers being used to normalize TCRbeta repertoire quantification. Starting from the raw public reads, TCRdb applied fastp trimming at Q25, assembled clones with MiXCR and retained in-frame beta chains. Identical CDR3 proteins give one entry, which carries the most common genes and DNA. The sample contains under 450,000 distinct CDR3 sequences, about 14% of them found a single time. About 4.5% of the sample is taken by the ten largest.

The data stem from a study of T-cell reconstitution after alpha-beta-depleted transplantation in children (dated by TCRdb to about 2016). About the study as a whole: Using TCR repertoire profiling, the study followed T-cell immune reconstitution in a quantitative way in children after TCRalphabeta/CD19-depleted allogeneic hematopoietic cell transplantation.

The specimen was PBMCs, collected from the stem cell graft. The sequence derives from a human donor who donated a stem cell graft to a child with Fanconi anemia. The rearranged chain carries TRBV12-3 or TRBV12-4 and TRBJ1-5, with 8 junctional bases fitting TRBD1. The DNA sequence is as follows: TGTGCCAGCAGAGGGCAGGGGGCCCAGCCCCAGCATTTT. Its amino acids are CASRGQGAQPQHF.